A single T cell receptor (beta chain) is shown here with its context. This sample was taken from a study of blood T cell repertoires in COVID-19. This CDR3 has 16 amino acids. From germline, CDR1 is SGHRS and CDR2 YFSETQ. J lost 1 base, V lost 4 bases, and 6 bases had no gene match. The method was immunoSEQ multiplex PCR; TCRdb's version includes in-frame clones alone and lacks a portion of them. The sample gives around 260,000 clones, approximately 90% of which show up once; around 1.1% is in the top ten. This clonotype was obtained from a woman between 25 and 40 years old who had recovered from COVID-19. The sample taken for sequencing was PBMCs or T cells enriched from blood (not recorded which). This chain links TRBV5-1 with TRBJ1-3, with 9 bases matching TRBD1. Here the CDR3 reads CASSTGTGNSGNTIYF. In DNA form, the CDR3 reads TGCGCCAGCAGCACAGGGACAGGGAATTCTGGAAACACCATATATTTT. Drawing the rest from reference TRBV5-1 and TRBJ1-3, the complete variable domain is KAGVTQTPRYLIKTRGQQVTLSCSPISGHRSVSWYQQTPGQGLQFLFEYFSETQRNKGNFPGRFSGRQFSNSRSEMNVSTLELGDSALYLCASSTGTGNSGNTIYFGEGSWLTVV.